These 11 T cell receptor beta chains came from one sample sequenced in a study of T cells after posttransplantation cyclophosphamide. Busulfan-fludarabine conditioning, marrow transplant, and cyclophosphamide on days +3 and +4 were administered. TCRdb's table, derived via immunoSEQ multiplex PCR, lists solely in-frame clones and lacks some. The sample gives 30,000 to 45,000 clones, roughly 78% of which show up once; 7.5% to 10% is in the top ten. The sequenced sample was CD4+ T cells sorted from blood, obtained about 1,900 days after a stem cell transplant with posttransplant cyclophosphamide. The receptors derive from a female patient between 40 and 55 years old who received an allogeneic stem cell transplant from a related donor, was CMV-positive, and had no GVHD. Some T cells may be supplied by the graft donor.

The rearrangement links TRBV2 to TRBJ2-7, with D unclear. The CDR3 sequence is 13 residues long. V lost 5 bases, J lost 2 bases, and 10 bases lay in between. Per germline, CDR1 SNHLY and CDR2 FYNNEI. The CDR3 region is CASSFSVPYEQYF. The CDR3 bases are TGTGCCAGCAGTTTTTCAGTCCCCTACGAGCAGTACTTC.

With respect to this clone: The junction differs from germline at one of its ends, possibly a read error. The J gene is TRBJ2-7, the V gene TRBV2, with 11 bases lining up with TRBD2. CDR1 is SNHLY, CDR2 FYNNEI, per germline. This CDR3 spans 17 amino acids. CDR3 region: CASIELAGAPGSYEQYF. The CDR3 region has the DNA TGTGCCAGCATTGAACTAGCGGGGGCGCCAGGCTCCTACGAGCAGTACTTC. Filled out from reference TRBV2 and TRBJ2-7, the complete variable domain reads EPEVTQTPSHQVTQMGQEVILRCVPISNHLYFYWYRQILGQKVEFLVSFYNNEISEKSEIFDDQFSVERPDGSNFTLKIRSTKLEDSAMYFCASIELAGAPGSYEQYFGPGTRLTVT.

V is TRBV2 and J is TRBJ1-1; 7 bases line up with TRBD1. The CDR3 has 15 residues. Germline V gives CDR1 SNHLY, CDR2 FYNNEI. The J segment lost 10 bases and the V segment lost 4 bases, leaving 15 bases of the junction unmatched. The CDR3, as DNA: TGTGCCAGCAGTGTTTATCCGAGACAGGGAGGATCAGCTTTCTTT. It specifies CASSVYPRQGGSAFF.

V usage is TRBV5-4 and J usage is TRBJ2-3; D may be TRBD2 (5 bases). Trimming removed 4 bases from V and 4 bases from J, with 16 bases in between. Per germline, CDR1 SGHNT and CDR2 YYREEE (reference sequence). There are 15 residues in the CDR3. The CDR3 DNA sequence: TGTGCCAGCAGCCGGAAGGAGGACTGGTCAGATACGCAGTATTTT. This codes for CASSRKEDWSDTQYF.

This clone occurred a few times. The chain employs TRBV7-8 and TRBJ2-7; D is perhaps TRBD2 (5 bases). V dropped 7 bases and J dropped 1 base, with 14 bases sitting between them. Germline loops: CDR1 SGHVS, CDR2 FQNEAQ. This CDR3 region has 14 residues. CDR3 DNA: TGTGCCAGCACGGGGTCAATGGGGTCCTACGAGCAGTACTTC. As protein: CASTGSMGSYEQYF. Based on the CDR3 plus reference TRBV7-8 and TRBJ2-7, the full variable domain is GAGVSQSPRYKVAKRGQDVALRCDPISGHVSLFWYQQALGQGPEFLTYFQNEAQLDKSGLPSDRFFAERPEGSVSTLKIQRTQQEDSAVYLCASTGSMGSYEQYFGPGTRLTVT.

The chain has TRBV7-9 and TRBJ2-3; D ambiguous. Germline V gene lookup returns CDR1 SEHNR and CDR2 FQNEAQ (reference sequence). The CDR3 has 11 residues. The V end was cut by 6 bases, the J end by 3 bases, with 4 bases between. In DNA form, the CDR3 reads TGTGCCAGCAGTCCTACAGATACGCAGTATTTT. Its protein product is CASSPTDTQYF.

This chain joins TRBV6-6 and TRBJ2-2; weak D call: TRBD1 (5 bases). The CDR3 is made up of 14 amino acids. With 6 bases removed from V and 1 base from J, the gap between germline ends came to 9 bases. CDR1 MNHNY and CDR2 SVGAGI come from the germline V gene (reference sequence). Here the CDR3 reads CASRVTGNTGELFF. The DNA of the CDR3 is TGTGCCAGCAGAGTTACAGGGAACACCGGGGAGCTGTTTTTT.

V gene TRBV5-1 combines with J gene TRBJ2-2; 8 nucleotides line up with TRBD1. Germline trimming cut 3 bases from V and 1 base from J; bases unmatched to any gene: 8. The CDR3 has 17 amino acids. Germline loops: CDR1 SGHRS, CDR2 YFSETQ. The CDR3 nucleotides read TGCGCCAGCAGCTGGGGACCTACAGGGGGGAACACCGGGGAGCTGTTTTTT. Amino acid sequence: CASSWGPTGGNTGELFF.

The chain recombines TRBV9 with TRBJ1-4; 9 bases map to TRBD1. The junction had 4 bases not matched to a gene; V was cut back by 3 bases and J by 7 bases. CDR1 is SGDLS, CDR2 YYNGEE, per germline. This CDR3 has 14 residues. The CDR3 DNA is TGTGCCAGCAGCGCGACAGGGGGTGGTGAAAAACTGTTTTTT. Its protein is CASSATGGGEKLFF.

This chain joins TRBV7-3 and TRBJ2-7; 11 nucleotides line up with TRBD1. Trimming took 8 bases from V and 3 from J; bases not matched to a gene: 6. The CDR3 contains 14 residues. Germline V gene data show CDR1 as SGHTA and CDR2 as FQGTGA. The CDR3 reads CASRPGTGGYEQYF. The CDR3, as DNA: TGTGCCAGCCGTCCCGGGACAGGGGGCTACGAGCAGTACTTC. The full variable domain, with the rest looked up from reference TRBV7-3 and TRBJ2-7, is GAGVSQTPSNKVTEKGKYVELRCDPISGHTALYWYRQSLGQGPEFLIYFQGTGAADDSGLPNDRFFAVRPEGSVSTLKIQRTERGDSAVYLCASRPGTGGYEQYFGPGTRLTVT.

Only one count was recorded for this clone. V usage is TRBV4-3 and J usage is TRBJ1-6, with a weak D call TRBD1 (5 bases). The CDR3 runs 15 residues. Germline CDR1 LGHNA, CDR2 YSLEER. Trimming pared 1 base from V and 9 bases from J, leaving 13 bases between. The CDR3 here is CASSQVGGLGSPLHF. In DNA form, the CDR3 reads TGCGCCAGCAGCCAAGTCGGGGGATTAGGTTCACCCCTCCACTTT.